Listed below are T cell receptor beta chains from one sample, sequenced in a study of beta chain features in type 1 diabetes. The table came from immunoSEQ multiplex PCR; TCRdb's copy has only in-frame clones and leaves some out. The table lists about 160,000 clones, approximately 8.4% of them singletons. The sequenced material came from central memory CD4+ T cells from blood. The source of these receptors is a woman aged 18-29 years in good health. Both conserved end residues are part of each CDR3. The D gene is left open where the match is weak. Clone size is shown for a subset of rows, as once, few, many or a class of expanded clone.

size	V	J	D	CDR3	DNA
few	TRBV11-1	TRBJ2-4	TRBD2	CASSSGLAGERSKNIQYF	TGTGCCAGCAGCTCCGGACTAGCGGGAGAGCGGAGCAAAAACATTCAGTACTTC
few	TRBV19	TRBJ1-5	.	CASSIRGGLYSNQPQHF	TGTGCCAGTAGTATACGGGGAGGGCTATATAGCAATCAGCCCCAGCATTTT
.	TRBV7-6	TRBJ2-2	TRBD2	CASRSSGRELTGELFF	TGTGCCAGCAGATCTAGCGGGAGGGAATTAACCGGGGAGCTGTTTTTT
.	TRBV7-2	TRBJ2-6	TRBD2	CASSSGLVAGAGANVLTF	TGTGCCAGCAGCTCTGGTTTGGTAGCGGGAGCTGGGGCCAACGTCCTGACTTTC
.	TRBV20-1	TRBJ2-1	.	CSALKGEQFF	TGCAGTGCTTTAAAGGGGGAGCAGTTCTTC
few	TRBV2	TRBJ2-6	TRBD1	CASSVDRALVLTF	TGTGCCAGCAGCGTGGACAGGGCCCTCGTCCTGACTTTC
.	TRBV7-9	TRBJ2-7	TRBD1	CASSLGTGGFYEQYF	TGTGCCAGCAGCTTAGGTACAGGGGGCTTCTACGAGCAGTACTTC
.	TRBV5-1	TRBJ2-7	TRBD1	CASSSGPGQGSYEQYF	TGCGCCAGCAGCTCGGGTCCGGGACAGGGTTCCTACGAGCAGTACTTC
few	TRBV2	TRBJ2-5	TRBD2	CASNRGGRGETQYF	TGTGCCAGCAATCGGGGGGGACGTGGGGAGACCCAGTACTTC
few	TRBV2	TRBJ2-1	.	CASSVGLNNEQFF	TGTGCCAGCAGTGTGGGACTTAACAATGAGCAGTTCTTC
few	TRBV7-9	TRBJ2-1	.	CASSLGSAEHNEQFF	TGTGCCAGCAGCTTAGGTAGCGCAGAACACAATGAGCAGTTCTTC
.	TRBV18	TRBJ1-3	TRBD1	CASSPRSQGDGNTIYF	TGTGCCAGCTCACCACGCTCGCAGGGGGACGGAAACACCATATATTTT
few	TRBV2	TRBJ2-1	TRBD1	CASAADRDNEQFF	TGTGCCAGCGCCGCTGACAGGGACAATGAGCAGTTCTTC
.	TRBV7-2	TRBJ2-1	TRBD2	CASRGSGGGQQYNEQFF	TGTGCCAGCAGAGGTAGCGGGGGGGGGCAACAATACAATGAGCAGTTCTTC
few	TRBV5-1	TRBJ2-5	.	CASGRLPQGSQETQYF	TGCGCCAGCGGAAGACTCCCCCAGGGGTCACAAGAGACCCAGTACTTC
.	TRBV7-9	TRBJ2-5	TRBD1	CASSWTGERQETQYF	TGTGCCAGCAGCTGGACAGGGGAACGGCAAGAGACCCAGTACTTC
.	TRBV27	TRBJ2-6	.	CASSFGGTGANVLTF	TGTGCCAGCAGTTTCGGGGGTACTGGGGCCAACGTCCTGACTTTC
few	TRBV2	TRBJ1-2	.	CASSVGGRGGGYTF	TGTGCCAGCAGTGTGGGAGGCCGCGGTGGTGGCTACACCTTC
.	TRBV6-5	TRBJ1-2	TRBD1	CASSLTGAGYTF	TGTGCCAGCAGCCTGACAGGGGCCGGCTACACCTTC
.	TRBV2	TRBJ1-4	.	CASRQGSYEKLFF	TGTGCCAGCAGGCAGGGAAGTTACGAAAAACTGTTTTTT